A selection of T cell receptor beta chains follows, all from one sample in a study of T cell changes during pregnancy in multiple sclerosis. Only in-frame clones appear in the TCRdb table, and some are missing; sequencing was by immunoSEQ multiplex PCR. This table holds tens of thousands of clones, approximately 92% found once. This material consisted of peripheral blood, taken in the third trimester of pregnancy. The receptors come from a female donor in good health, enrolled as a control in a pregnancy study. CDR3s include the opening cysteine and the closing phenylalanine or tryptophan. Each record gives: J gene, clone size, V gene, D gene, CDR3 protein, CDR3 DNA. D genes are given only for firm matches. Only some rows state a clone size, as once, few, many or a class for expanded clones.

>TRBJ1-6|NA|TRBV19|TRBD1
CASSIGQGAYSPLHF
TGTGCCAGTAGTATAGGACAGGGGGCGTATTCACCCCTCCACTTT
>TRBJ2-7|NA|TRBV18|TRBD2
CASSPGGGSYEQYF
TGTGCCAGCTCACCAGGGGGGGGATCCTACGAGCAGTACTTC
>TRBJ1-3|NA|TRBV19|TRBD1
CASSTGTAGNTIYF
TGTGCCAGTAGTACCGGGACAGCTGGAAACACCATATATTTT
>TRBJ2-7|NA|TRBV4-3|TRBD2
CASSQVRDSGSREYF
TGCGCCAGCAGCCAGGTTAGGGATAGCGGGAGCAGAGAGTACTTC
>TRBJ2-1|NA|TRBV27|TRBD1
CASSSTQGDEQFF
TGTGCCAGCAGTTCCACACAGGGGGACGAGCAGTTCTTC
>TRBJ2-1|many|TRBV6-4|TRBD1
CASSDGDSNEQFF
TGTGCCAGCAGTGACGGGGACAGCAATGAGCAGTTCTTC
>TRBJ1-6|NA|TRBV15|NA
CATSRDRQAYNSPLHF
TGTGCCACCAGCAGAGATAGGCAGGCCTATAATTCACCCCTCCACTTT
>TRBJ2-1|NA|TRBV28|NA
CASRSVPPHEQFF
TGTGCCAGCAGGAGCGTACCCCCCCATGAGCAGTTCTTC
>TRBJ2-2|NA|TRBV11-2|NA
CASSFNQGTGELFF
TGTGCCAGCAGCTTCAATCAGGGCACCGGGGAGCTGTTTTTT
>TRBJ1-2|NA|TRBV5-8|NA
CASSLLRGADGYTF
TGTGCCAGCAGCTTGTTGCGGGGGGCGGACGGCTACACCTTC
>TRBJ2-3|NA|TRBV28|TRBD2
CASRATSARASTDTQYF
TGTGCCAGCAGAGCTACTAGCGCCCGCGCGAGCACAGATACGCAGTATTTT
>TRBJ1-6|once|TRBV15|TRBD1
CATSRVTGVNSPLHF
TGTGCCACCAGCAGGGTGACAGGGGTCAATTCACCCCTCCACTTT
>TRBJ2-5|NA|TRBV9|TRBD2
CASSTFAGGLETQYF
TGTGCCAGCAGCACCTTCGCGGGGGGGCTAGAGACCCAGTACTTC
>TRBJ1-1|few|TRBV7-2|NA
CASSLRGSSLAFF
TGTGCCAGCAGCCTCCGGGGGTCGAGTTTGGCTTTCTTT